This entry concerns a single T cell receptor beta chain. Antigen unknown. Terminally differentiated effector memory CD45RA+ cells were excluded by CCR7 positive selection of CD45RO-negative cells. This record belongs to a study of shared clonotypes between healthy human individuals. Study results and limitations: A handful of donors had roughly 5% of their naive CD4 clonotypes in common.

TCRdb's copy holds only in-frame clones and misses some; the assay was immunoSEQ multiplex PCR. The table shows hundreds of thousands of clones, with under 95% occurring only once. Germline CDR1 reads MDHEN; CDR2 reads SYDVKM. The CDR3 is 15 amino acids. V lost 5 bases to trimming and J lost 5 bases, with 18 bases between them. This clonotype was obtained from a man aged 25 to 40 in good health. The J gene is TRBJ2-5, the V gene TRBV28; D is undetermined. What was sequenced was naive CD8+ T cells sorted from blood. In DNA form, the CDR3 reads TGTGCCAGCAGTCAGTCATATGACCCAGAGGAGACCCAGTACTTC. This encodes CASSQSYDPEETQYF.